The present entry profiles one T cell receptor beta chain with its context. Its antigen is still unknown. The record has no base qualities; no much larger clone is one base away. The data originate from a study of cytotoxic CD8 clonotypes in ibrutinib-treated CLL (dated by TCRdb to the early 2020s). With regard to the full study: The cohort had ten to twelve relapsed/refractory and approximately 15 treatment-naive patients; about 17 were IGHV unmutated. Cryopreserved peripheral blood mononuclear cells were collected at three points: before therapy, at response, and at either sustained remission or disease progression. An average of approximately 260,000 productive templates and approximately 91,000 productive rearrangements was obtained per sample. Samples at response were collected after a median of 12 months of treatment, with a range of roughly 6 to 36 months. Of the 90 or so participants in the trial, approximately 26 had longitudinal samples available. Patients were still on ibrutinib when every remission and progressive disease sample was collected. Responses were partial in about 25 patients and complete in 2; after median about 68 months follow-up, approximately 15 stayed in remission and roughly twelve progressed. The research as a whole found: Clonality rose at ibrutinib response, remained stable during sustained remission, and dropped back toward baseline at progression. Public clonotypes were rare and either shrank or stayed stable during treatment, and the rise in clonality at ibrutinib response reflected expansion of private clonotypes. Lymph node repertoires were not examined, and the timing of sampling was not matched between patients in sustained remission and those whose disease progressed. At baseline, clonality was higher than in age-matched healthy donors and showed a strong correlation with circulating CD8+ T-cell counts.

Via the germline V gene, CDR1 is SNHLY and CDR2 FYNNEI. Germline trimming: 6 bases from V, 11 bases from J; junction bases outside gene matches: 6. Counted from cysteine to phenylalanine, this CDR3 has 11 amino acids. The kept DNA is CDR3 alone, 33 bases in frame from the first base. A MiSeq instrument was used for deep resolution sequencing, which targeted depths ranging from 1 in 1 million up to 1 in 200,000 T cells, with coverage averaging 10x for each clonotype. The immunoSEQ hsTCRB Kit was used to generate the TCR beta libraries. In the paper's pipeline: The data were analyzed with ImmunoSEQ Analyzer and ImmunoSEQ Data Assistant, and V, D and J gene assignments followed IMGT definitions. Clonality was computed as one minus normalized Shannon entropy of productive rearrangement frequencies, ranging from 0 to 1. Only overrepresented clonotypes making up at least 0.05% of each patient's repertoire were included in the public clonotype analysis. Approximately 13 age-matched healthy donor repertoires from immuneACCESS served as clonality controls. Imported from immuneACCESS, the table was reduced by TCRdb to in-frame sequences with V and J called. These copies leave out some clones; in studies compared against another copy, an unresolved V gene accounts for under half, and the cause of the remainder is not known. That table gives V, J and clone size, and the DNA gave D and trimming. In all, the sample holds some 200,000 clones, and 75% to 85% of those were seen once. Roughly 10% of the sample is taken by the ten largest.

What the time point label conveys for this sample: 12 months on ibrutinib. For TCR beta library preparation, roughly 2 micrograms of genomic DNA were extracted from the cryopreserved PBMCs. Longitudinal blood samples from CLL patients receiving ibrutinib monotherapy were subjected to high-throughput TCR beta sequencing. Patients were enrolled in a phase 2 open-label single-center ibrutinib monotherapy trial. Recombination joined TRBV2 with TRBJ1-1, with 7 bases matching TRBD1. The material was PBMCs, obtained after 12 months of ibrutinib treatment. This receptor was obtained from a human donor with chronic lymphocytic leukemia. The CDR3 in this case is CASRLTGEAFF. The DNA reads TGTGCCAGCAGGCTTACAGGGGAGGCTTTCTTT.